These 22 T cell receptor beta chains came from one sample sequenced in a study of OX40 agonist ivuxolimab in advanced cancers. Here immunoSEQ multiplex PCR was the method, and the copy in TCRdb shows in-frame clones only, minus some. The sample has over 65,000 clones, 86% seen once. This specimen was CD4+ or CD8+ T cells sorted from blood, taken in a trial of the OX40 agonist ivuxolimab. Receptors originate from an adult with an advanced solid tumor such as melanoma, head and neck, liver or kidney cancer.

This clone was seen only a few times. The CDR3 DNA sequence: TGTGCCAGCAGCCCATTTATGGGGGGTACGCAGTATTTT. Its translation is CASSPFMGGTQYF. This chain links TRBV14 with TRBJ2-3; D perhaps matches TRBD2 (6 bases). CDR3 size: 13 residues. The V end was cut by 4 bases, the J end by 8 bases, with 13 bases between. The germline gives CDR1 SGHDN, CDR2 FVKESK.

This clone has only one observation. The V call is TRBV7-9, the J call TRBJ2-6; TRBD1 aligns across 9 bases. This CDR3 spans 17 amino acids. Germline CDR1 SEHNR, CDR2 FQNEAQ (reference sequence). J lost 0 bases, V lost 4 bases, and 4 bases had no gene match. CDR3 in amino acids: CASSWGQGSSGANVLTF. The CDR3 bases are TGTGCCAGCAGCTGGGGACAGGGAAGCTCTGGGGCCAACGTCCTGACTTTC.

V is TRBV6-1 and J is TRBJ1-1, with D perhaps matching TRBD1 (5 bases). CDR3 length: 15 amino acids. The germline gives CDR1 MNHNS, CDR2 SASEGT. The V end lost 6 bases, the J end lost 3 bases, and 17 bases lay between the germline ends. This chain's CDR3 is CASRFLPQGDTEAFF. The CDR3 nucleotides read TGTGCCAGCAGATTCTTACCCCAGGGTGACACTGAAGCTTTCTTT.

The chain uses TRBV2 and TRBJ1-3, with TRBD1 as a possible D gene (5 bases). V was cut by 5 bases and J by 4 bases, with 12 bases left in between. The CDR3 is 14 amino acids. The germline V gene encodes CDR1 SNHLY and CDR2 FYNNEI. This CDR3 reads CASSLQGSGNTIYF. CDR3 sequence (DNA): TGTGCCAGCAGTCTGCAGGGATCCGGAAACACCATATATTTT. The full variable domain, completed using reference TRBV2 and TRBJ1-3, is EPEVTQTPSHQVTQMGQEVILRCVPISNHLYFYWYRQILGQKVEFLVSFYNNEISEKSEIFDDQFSVERPDGSNFTLKIRSTKLEDSAMYFCASSLQGSGNTIYFGEGSWLTVV.

This clone was seen only once. V gene TRBV7-9 combines with J gene TRBJ2-7, with 11 bases identical to TRBD1. Trimming removed 2 bases from V and 5 bases from J; junction bases left unmatched: 5. The germline gives CDR1 SEHNR, CDR2 FQNEAQ (reference sequence). This CDR3 region has 15 residues. This CDR3 is CASSLSGQGANEQYF. In nucleotides, the CDR3 is TGTGCCAGCAGCTTATCAGGACAGGGGGCTAACGAGCAGTACTTC.

This clone was seen a few times. The V call is TRBV19, the J call TRBJ1-1, with D possibly being TRBD1 (6 bases). Between the trimmed V and J ends, which lost 5 bases and 3 bases, there was a span of 16 bases. The CDR3 sequence is 15 residues long. The germline V gene encodes CDR1 LNHDA and CDR2 SQIVND (reference sequence). Written as DNA, the CDR3 is TGTGCCAGTAGTCTCGACAGTAGACAGGACACTGAAGCTTTCTTT. It yields the protein CASSLDSRQDTEAFF.

The gene calls are TRBV6-5 and TRBJ1-2; D unresolved. V was trimmed by 6 bases and J by 6 bases, leaving 8 bases between them. The CDR3 sequence is 11 residues long. The V gene's germline CDR1 is MNHEY and CDR2 SVGAGI. The CDR3 DNA sequence: TGTGCCAGCAGGGAGCTCGATGGCTACACCTTC. It specifies CASRELDGYTF.

This clone was detected a few times. J is TRBJ1-2 and V is TRBV5-6, with D uncertain. The V end was cut by 4 bases, the J end by 4 bases, with 20 bases between. CDR3 length equals 16 residues. CDR1 SGHDT and CDR2 YYEEEE come from the germline V gene. The CDR3 loop is CASSPADGRISYGYTF. Written as DNA, the CDR3 is TGTGCCAGCAGCCCCGCTGACGGCAGAATATCCTATGGCTACACCTTC.

In nucleotides, the CDR3 is TGTGCCAGCAGCTGGGCTAGCGGGAAAAATGAGCAGTTCTTC. Residues: CASSWASGKNEQFF. This chain connects TRBV7-3 to TRBJ2-1; TRBD2 matches 9 bases. The CDR3 extends over 14 amino acids. Trimming at V came to 4 bases and at J to 7 bases, leaving 5 bases not matched to a gene. Germline-derived CDR1 and CDR2 are SGHTA and FQGTGA. Looking up the rest from reference TRBV7-3 and TRBJ2-1 gives the full variable domain: GAGVSQTPSNKVTEKGKYVELRCDPISGHTALYWYRQSLGQGPEFLIYFQGTGAADDSGLPNDRFFAVRPEGSVSTLKIQRTERGDSAVYLCASSWASGKNEQFFGPGTRLTVL.

The chain combines TRBV12-5 with TRBJ1-1; D is undetermined. This CDR3 spans 14 amino acids. The V end lost 6 bases, the J end lost 1 base, and 12 bases lay between the germline ends. Per the germline V gene, CDR1 is LGHNT and CDR2 is FRNRAP. This CDR3 reads CASGKDGKNTEAFF. CDR3 DNA sequence: TGTGCTAGTGGGAAGGACGGGAAGAACACTGAAGCTTTCTTT.

The chain joins TRBV27 to TRBJ1-5; 7 nucleotides align to TRBD1. The CDR3 covers 15 residues. The germline gives CDR1 MNHEY, CDR2 SMNVEV (reference sequence). V lost 2 bases to trimming and J lost 7 bases; unmatched junction nucleotides: 8. This CDR3 is CASSLKPQGVQPQHF. CDR3 nucleotides: TGTGCCAGCAGTTTAAAGCCTCAGGGGGTCCAGCCCCAGCATTTT.

In the case of this clone: Germline and junction disagree at one end, which may indicate a read error. The chain joins TRBV7-9 to TRBJ2-3; D ambiguous. Germline values: CDR1 SEHNR, CDR2 FQNEAQ (reference sequence). The CDR3 length is 13 residues. The CDR3 is CASSLLNTVTQYF. The CDR3 nucleotides are TGTGCCAGCAGCTTACTCAATACAGTTACGCAGTATTTT.

This clone turned up a few times. This sequence joins TRBV9 and TRBJ2-3, with unresolved D. Germline V gene data show CDR1 as SGDLS and CDR2 as YYNGEE. CDR3 length: 12 residues. V was clipped by 0 bases and J by 3 bases, with 2 bases between them. CDR3 amino acids: CASSVETDTQYF. As DNA, the CDR3 is TGTGCCAGCAGCGTAGAGACAGATACGCAGTATTTT.

The CDR3 bases are TGTGCCAGCAGCCCGGCGGACTTTGAAGCTTTCTTT. The encoded protein is CASSPADFEAFF. V usage is TRBV6-6 and J usage is TRBJ1-1; D gene unclear. Germline CDR1 MNHNY, CDR2 SVGAGI (reference sequence). This CDR3 contains 12 residues. Trimming took 6 bases from V and 7 from J, leaving 12 bases between them.

This clone was seen a single time. The rearrangement links TRBV6-5 to TRBJ1-5, with 7 bases aligning to TRBD1. The germline V gene encodes CDR1 MNHEY and CDR2 SVGAGI. V was pared by 6 bases and J by 4 bases, with 6 bases of the junction left unmatched. This CDR3 comprises 14 residues. The DNA of the CDR3 is TGTGCCAGCAGCCGTCAGGGGGAGAATCAGCCCCAGCATTTT. Translating it yields CASSRQGENQPQHF.

This clone was seen a single time. This chain joins TRBV30 and TRBJ2-2; D is uncertain. The CDR3 runs to 13 residues. V was clipped by 4 bases and J by 7 bases, with 13 bases between them. From germline, CDR1 is GTSNPN and CDR2 SVGIG (reference sequence). The CDR3 DNA is TGTGCCTGGACCCCTATAGTCGACGGGGAGCTGTTTTTT. Translation gives CAWTPIVDGELFF. Full variable domain (missing parts from reference TRBV30 and TRBJ2-2): SQTIHQWPATLVQPVGSPLSLECTVEGTSNPNLYWYRQAAGRGLQLLFYSVGIGQISSEVPQNLSASRPQDRQFILSSKKLLLSDSGFYLCAWTPIVDGELFFGEGSRLTVL.

Turning to this clone: Sequence at one end of the junction differs from germline and may be a read error. The chain joins TRBV28 to TRBJ1-1; D uncertain. The length of the CDR3 is 11 residues. Germline lookup yields CDR1 MDHEN and CDR2 SYDVKM. As DNA, the CDR3 is TGTGCCAGCACCTTGAACGCTGAAGCTTTCTTT. Translation gives CASTLNAEAFF.

This clone was seen a few times. The chain combines TRBV10-3 with TRBJ2-5; 7 nucleotides match TRBD1. Germline V gene lookup returns CDR1 ENHRY and CDR2 SYGVKD. The CDR3 is 14 residues long. J was trimmed by 2 bases and V by 4 bases; bases with no gene match: 4. The CDR3 DNA sequence: TGTGCCATCAGTGGACGGGACAGACAAGAGACCCAGTACTTC. It codes for CAISGRDRQETQYF.

The chain joins TRBV15 to TRBJ1-2; maybe TRBD1 (6 bases). The CDR3 consists of 14 residues. Germline lookup yields CDR1 LNHNV and CDR2 YYDKDF (reference sequence). V was pared by 7 bases and J by 8 bases, with 20 bases between. CDR3 residues: CATTKVGGAEGYTF. Here the CDR3 DNA reads TGTGCCACCACCAAGGTCGGGGGCGCAGAAGGCTACACCTTC.

The chain couples TRBV7-3 to TRBJ2-3, with D unresolved. Germline V lookup: CDR1 SGHTA, CDR2 FQGTGA. The CDR3 is 15 residues long. Trimming removed 1 base from V and 0 bases from J, with 8 bases in between. The CDR3 DNA reads as TGTGCCAGCAGCTTAATCGGCCTTAGCACAGATACGCAGTATTTT. Residues: CASSLIGLSTDTQYF.

The chain has TRBV2 and TRBJ2-2; 8 bases map to TRBD1. Germline values: CDR1 SNHLY, CDR2 FYNNEI. The V and J ends lost 6 bases and 3 bases, in that order; junction bases with no gene match: 15. The length of the CDR3 is 18 residues. This CDR3 is CASSVRQGRLVDTGELFF. The CDR3 bases are TGTGCCAGCAGCGTAAGACAGGGGAGGTTGGTCGACACCGGGGAGCTGTTTTTT.

This clone is a singleton in its sample. The rearrangement links TRBV19 to TRBJ2-2; D gene unclear. CDR1 and CDR2 from the germline V gene are LNHDA and SQIVND (reference sequence). The CDR3 totals 16 residues. The germline V and J ends were trimmed by 3 bases and 4 bases, with 15 bases remaining between them. The CDR3 loop is CASSMETILLTGELFF. CDR3 nucleotide sequence: TGTGCCAGTAGTATGGAGACCATTCTACTCACCGGGGAGCTGTTTTTT.